A selection of T cell receptor beta chains follows, all from one sample in a study of Ad26.COV2.S vaccination and SARS-CoV-2 variants. Data came from immunoSEQ multiplex PCR; TCRdb stores just in-frame clones and leaves some out. Of around 450,000 clones detected, around 87% appear once; the ten largest clones hold roughly 4%. Sequenced here: peripheral blood, sampled in a trial of Ad26.COV2.S vaccine versus placebo. The source of these receptors is a person aged 18-65 years who received the Ad26.COV2.S COVID-19 vaccine or a placebo. The CDR3 runs from the conserved cysteine through the conserved F or W. D genes are given only for firm matches. A row's size may be missing; if present it is once, few, many or a size class.

abundance: .
v_gene: TRBV15
d_gene: .
j_gene: TRBJ1-2
CDR3nt: TGTGCCACCAGCCGTGCTTCGCCACCCGTCTATGGCTACACCTTC
CDR3aa: CATSRASPPVYGYTF

abundance: .
v_gene: TRBV3-1/TRBV3-2
d_gene: .
j_gene: TRBJ1-2
CDR3nt: TGTGCCAGCAGCCAAGATGGATGGGGTAGTCAGGGCTACACCTTC
CDR3aa: CASSQDGWGSQGYTF

abundance: .
v_gene: TRBV9
d_gene: .
j_gene: TRBJ2-3
CDR3nt: TGTGCCAGCAGCGGAAAAGGGGGACGCACAGATACGCAGTATTTT
CDR3aa: CASSGKGGRTDTQYF

abundance: .
v_gene: TRBV7-6
d_gene: .
j_gene: TRBJ2-3
CDR3nt: TGTGCCAGCAGCTTCACAACAGGGATGGCCACAGATACGCAGTATTTT
CDR3aa: CASSFTTGMATDTQYF

abundance: .
v_gene: TRBV4-1
d_gene: .
j_gene: TRBJ1-4
CDR3nt: TGCGCCAGCAGCCAGAACATGGTAGGAAAACTGTTTTTT
CDR3aa: CASSQNMVGKLFF

abundance: .
v_gene: TRBV4-1
d_gene: TRBD1
j_gene: TRBJ2-3
CDR3nt: TGCGCCAGCAGCCAAGGGAAGGGACAGGGCCGGAGGGGGACAGATACGCAGTATTTT
CDR3aa: CASSQGKGQGRRGTDTQYF

abundance: .
v_gene: TRBV18
d_gene: .
j_gene: TRBJ1-1
CDR3nt: TGTGCCAGCTCACCGGACAGAGACATGAACACTGAAGCTTTCTTT
CDR3aa: CASSPDRDMNTEAFF

abundance: .
v_gene: TRBV7-2
d_gene: .
j_gene: TRBJ1-2
CDR3nt: TGTGCCAGCAGCTTAGTGGTTTCCCAGAGCCTCTATGGCTACACCTTC
CDR3aa: CASSLVVSQSLYGYTF

abundance: .
v_gene: TRBV21-1
d_gene: .
j_gene: TRBJ2-1
CDR3nt: TGTGCCAGCAGCACCAATCCCAGTGTGGGGTACAATGAGCAGTTCTTC
CDR3aa: CASSTNPSVGYNEQFF

abundance: .
v_gene: TRBV11-2
d_gene: .
j_gene: TRBJ1-4
CDR3nt: TGTGCCAGCAGCTCCCTTTACGGGGTTAGCGGGGAAAAACTGTTTTTT
CDR3aa: CASSSLYGVSGEKLFF

abundance: .
v_gene: TRBV5-1
d_gene: .
j_gene: TRBJ1-5
CDR3nt: TGCGCCAGCAAGGGGGAGGCGAATCAGCCCCAGCATTTT
CDR3aa: CASKGEANQPQHF

abundance: once
v_gene: TRBV9
d_gene: .
j_gene: TRBJ2-1
CDR3nt: TGTGCCAGCAGCGACGGGACCTTAGTCAATGAGCAGTTCTTC
CDR3aa: CASSDGTLVNEQFF

abundance: .
v_gene: TRBV7-8
d_gene: .
j_gene: TRBJ1-5
CDR3nt: TGTGCCAGCAGCTTAGCACTCAATCAGCCCCAGCATTTT
CDR3aa: CASSLALNQPQHF

abundance: once
v_gene: TRBV27
d_gene: .
j_gene: TRBJ1-2
CDR3nt: TGTGCCACCCAAGATCTCGGCAGCTCTAACTATGGCTACACCTTC
CDR3aa: CATQDLGSSNYGYTF

abundance: .
v_gene: TRBV28
d_gene: .
j_gene: TRBJ1-1
CDR3nt: TGTGCCAGCAGTTCCCCAGAGGGGGGGGCTGGAGCTTTCTTT
CDR3aa: CASSSPEGGAGAFF

abundance: .
v_gene: TRBV19
d_gene: TRBD1
j_gene: TRBJ2-1
CDR3nt: TGTGCCAGTAGACACCGGGACAGGGCCCACAATGAGCAGTTCTTC
CDR3aa: CASRHRDRAHNEQFF